This is a list of T cell receptor beta chains from one sample in a study of blood T cell repertoires in COVID-19. Clones were read by immunoSEQ multiplex PCR, and TCRdb kept only the in-frame ones, dropping some. The sample shows 300,000 to 400,000 clones, 70% to 90% of them seen only once. Sequenced material: peripheral blood. These receptors originate from a human donor in a cohort sampled during active COVID-19. Each CDR3 is given with its conserved first and last residue. A D gene is named only where the DNA matches it firmly. Clone size is not always given. Where it is, it says once, few, many or a class for expanded clones.

>NA|TRBJ1-2|NA|TRBV28
TGTGCCAGCAGTCCGCCTGGGGGGAACTATGGCTACACCTTC
CASSPPGGNYGYTF
>TRBD1|TRBJ1-3|NA|TRBV9
TGTGCCAGCAGTCCAGACAGGGCTGGAAACACCATATATTTT
CASSPDRAGNTIYF
>NA|TRBJ1-1|NA|TRBV18
TGTGCCAGCTGCAGTGGCCGCACTGAAGCTTTCTTT
CASCSGRTEAFF
>TRBD1|TRBJ1-2|NA|TRBV5-1
TGCGCCAGCACGGGGCCAGACAGGGGTTACACCTTC
CASTGPDRGYTF
>TRBD1|TRBJ1-2|NA|TRBV5-6
TGTGCCAGCAGCTGGGGGACAGCCAACTATGGCTACACCTTC
CASSWGTANYGYTF
>TRBD1|TRBJ1-1|NA|TRBV5-1
TGCGCCAGCAGCCAAGGACAGGGAGGCACTGAAGCTTTCTTT
CASSQGQGGTEAFF
>NA|TRBJ1-4|NA|TRBV30
TGTGCCTGGAGTACTCCGGGAGGACTAAATGAAAAACTGTTTTTT
CAWSTPGGLNEKLFF
>NA|TRBJ1-5|NA|TRBV12-3/TRBV12-4
TGTGCCAGCAGTTTAGAGGAGCATCAGCCCCAGCATTTT
CASSLEEHQPQHF
>NA|TRBJ2-7|NA|TRBV7-8
TGTGCCAGCAGCCTTAACAGGGATCGCTACGAGCAGTACTTC
CASSLNRDRYEQYF
>NA|TRBJ1-1|NA|TRBV18
TGTGCCAGCTCAGCAACCCCCACAGACACTGAAGCTTTCTTT
CASSATPTDTEAFF
>NA|TRBJ1-2|NA|TRBV10-2
TGCGCCAGCAGTGAGGGACAGTCTAACTATGGCTACACCTTC
CASSEGQSNYGYTF
>TRBD2|TRBJ2-1|NA|TRBV24-1
TGTGCCACCAGTGATTTTTTACTAGCGGGTAACAATGAGCAGTTCTTC
CATSDFLLAGNNEQFF
>NA|TRBJ2-1|NA|TRBV12-3/TRBV12-4
TGTGCCAGCAGTTTCCTCCCGAGTGAGCAGTTCTTC
CASSFLPSEQFF
>NA|TRBJ1-1|NA|TRBV10-3
TGTGCCATCGATGAGGGCGAGGACACTGAAGCTTTCTTT
CAIDEGEDTEAFF
>NA|TRBJ2-7|NA|TRBV27
TGTGCCAGCAGTTTAGAAAGGGGTTCCTACGAGCAGTACTTC
CASSLERGSYEQYF
>NA|TRBJ2-1|NA|TRBV5-6
TGTGCCAGCAGCTTGGAACAAAGCTCCTACAATGAGCAGTTCTTC
CASSLEQSSYNEQFF
>TRBD1|TRBJ1-6|NA|TRBV11-2
TGTGCCAGCAGCCCTGAGGCGACAGGGAGTTCACCCCTCCACTTT
CASSPEATGSSPLHF
>NA|TRBJ2-1|NA|TRBV19
TGTGCCAGTAGTATTCGGGATAGACCGCCATACAATGAGCAGTTCTTC
CASSIRDRPPYNEQFF
>NA|TRBJ2-3|NA|TRBV30
TGTGCCTGGAACGCGTTCATCACAGATACGCAGTATTTT
CAWNAFITDTQYF
>TRBD1|TRBJ1-2|NA|TRBV6-5
TGTGCCAGCAGTTACGGGACAGTCTATGGCTACACCTTC
CASSYGTVYGYTF
>NA|TRBJ1-2|NA|TRBV4-2
TGTGCCAGCAGCCGCCCGGACATGGAAGGCTACACCTTC
CASSRPDMEGYTF
>NA|TRBJ2-7|once|TRBV6-5
TGTGCCAGCAGTTCCGCCGACAGTTTCTCCTACGAGCAGTACTTC
CASSSADSFSYEQYF
>TRBD1|TRBJ1-1|many|TRBV5-1
TGCGCCAGCAGCTGGTATGGACAGGGGACTGGTGAAGCTTTCTTT
CASSWYGQGTGEAFF
>TRBD1|TRBJ1-1|NA|TRBV7-9
TGTGCCAGCAGCGACAGGGGCGGATTCGCTGAAGCTTTCTTT
CASSDRGGFAEAFF
>TRBD1|TRBJ2-7|NA|TRBV2
TGTGCCAGTCAGGGGGCGGGCTACGAGCAGTACTTC
CASQGAGYEQYF
>TRBD1|TRBJ1-2|NA|TRBV4-2
TGTGCCAGCAGCCGGGAGGGACAGGGCGGCTACACCTTC
CASSREGQGGYTF
>NA|TRBJ2-7|NA|TRBV30
TGTGCCTCCCGGCGGGAATACGAGCAGTACTTC
CASRREYEQYF
>NA|TRBJ1-1|NA|TRBV27
TGTGCCAGCAGTTCCCCCTACCAGAACACTGAAGCTTTCTTT
CASSSPYQNTEAFF
>TRBD1|TRBJ1-1|NA|TRBV10-3
TGTGCCATCAGCCCGACAGGGGACACTGAAGCTTTCTTT
CAISPTGDTEAFF
>TRBD1|TRBJ2-1|NA|TRBV24-1
TGTGCCACCAGTGCCGGGGACAGGGTTTTTTTCGGCCAGGGTGAGCAGTTCTTC
CATSAGDRVFFGQGEQFF
>TRBD1|TRBJ1-1|NA|TRBV7-9
TGTGCCAGCAGCTTGGAGGGGGCGAACACTGAAGCTTTCTTT
CASSLEGANTEAFF
>TRBD1|TRBJ1-2|once|TRBV7-9
TGTGCCAGCAGCTCCGAACCCAGACAGGGGCCCCAGTATGGCTACACCTTC
CASSSEPRQGPQYGYTF
>TRBD2|TRBJ2-1|NA|TRBV9
TGTGCCAGCAGCGTAGGAACTAGCGGGGGGGCCGGCTCCTACAATGAGCAGTTCTTC
CASSVGTSGGAGSYNEQFF
>NA|TRBJ1-5|NA|TRBV14
TGTGCCAGCAGCGAACAGGGTAGCAATCAGCCCCAGCATTTT
CASSEQGSNQPQHF
>NA|TRBJ1-3|NA|TRBV6-5
TGTGCCAGCAGTTCCGTCTCTCTACAGGGAAACACCATATATTTT
CASSSVSLQGNTIYF
>TRBD1|TRBJ1-1|NA|TRBV4-2
TGTGCCAGCGATCCCGGGACAGGGGACGCCACTGAAGCTTTCTTT
CASDPGTGDATEAFF
>NA|TRBJ2-5|NA|TRBV24-1
TGTGCCACCAGTGGGGGGGACTTTCAAGAGACCCAGTACTTC
CATSGGDFQETQYF
>NA|TRBJ1-2|NA|TRBV19
TGTGCCAGTAGTGTTACCACTGCTAACTATGGCTACACCTTC
CASSVTTANYGYTF
>TRBD1|TRBJ2-1|NA|TRBV3-1/TRBV3-2
TGTGCCAGCAGCCAAGAGGACAGGGGGGGTGGTCAGTTCTTC
CASSQEDRGGGQFF
>TRBD2|TRBJ2-2|NA|TRBV11-3
TGTGCCAGCAGCGTTAGCGGGGGGGCCACCGGGGAGCTGTTTTTT
CASSVSGGATGELFF
>TRBD1|TRBJ1-1|NA|TRBV30
TGTGCCTGGAGTCACGGAGCAGGGGGGACTGAAGCTTTCTTT
CAWSHGAGGTEAFF
>NA|TRBJ2-1|NA|TRBV30
TGTGCCTGGAGTCCAACTAGCTATGAGCAGTTCTTC
CAWSPTSYEQFF
>TRBD1|TRBJ2-7|NA|TRBV5-1
TGCGCCAGCAGCTCCGGAGGGACAGGGGAAGGGTACGAGCAGTACTTC
CASSSGGTGEGYEQYF
>NA|TRBJ1-3|NA|TRBV5-1
TGCGCCAGCAGCTTGGAGCAGGGCTCTGGAAACACCATATATTTT
CASSLEQGSGNTIYF
>TRBD1|TRBJ1-5|NA|TRBV6-6
TGTGCCAGCAGCCGGGACAGGACGGAGAATCAGCCCCAGCATTTT
CASSRDRTENQPQHF
>NA|TRBJ1-5|NA|TRBV24-1
TGTGCCACCAGCGCGGACTCTTATAGCAATCAGCCCCAGCATTTT
CATSADSYSNQPQHF
>NA|TRBJ1-1|NA|TRBV6-1
TGTGCCAGCAGTGAAGCGTCTACAGGAAGAGGTACTGAAGCTTTCTTT
CASSEASTGRGTEAFF
>TRBD1|TRBJ1-2|NA|TRBV5-5
TGTGCCAGCAGCCCATCCGACAAACAGGGGAGCGGCTACACCTTC
CASSPSDKQGSGYTF
>TRBD1|TRBJ2-5|NA|TRBV19
TGTGCCAGTAGTATCCCCACGGGACAGGGGATCGAGACCCAGTACTTC
CASSIPTGQGIETQYF
>NA|TRBJ2-7|NA|TRBV19
TGTGCCAGTAGTACCCGACAGGCCTACGAGCAGTACTTC
CASSTRQAYEQYF
>TRBD2|TRBJ2-1|NA|TRBV6-5
TGTGCCAGCAGTTACTTTATGGGACTAGCGGGGAATGAGCAGTTCTTC
CASSYFMGLAGNEQFF
>NA|TRBJ2-7|NA|TRBV6-1
TGTGCCAGCAGTGAACAACCCTGGACAGAGAGCTCCTACGAGCAGTACTTC
CASSEQPWTESSYEQYF
>TRBD2|TRBJ2-7|many|TRBV6-1
TGTGCCAGCAGTGGAGGGGGCGGGGGGGCAGCCTACGAGCAGTACTTC
CASSGGGGGAAYEQYF
>NA|TRBJ2-1|NA|TRBV5-4
TGTGCCAGCAGCTTGTACAGGGCCTCCTACAATGAGCAGTTCTTC
CASSLYRASYNEQFF